This T cell receptor beta chain derives from a study of blood T cell repertoires in COVID-19. Across the study: The origin of the acute and convalescent COVID-19 samples was the United States, Italy and Spain. From T cells, B-cell-depleted T cells, or PBMCs came the material, which was cDNA or gDNA.

The V gene's germline CDR1 is LGHNA and CDR2 YNFKEQ. The CDR3 consists of 17 residues. V gave up 2 bases and J gave up 6 bases; unmatched junction bases: 12. The protocol was immunoSEQ multiplex PCR, while the TCRdb copy is restricted to in-frame clones and leaves out a portion. Counted here are a few hundred thousand clones, roughly nine tenths occurring once; the ten biggest clones make up about 6.8%. Input material: peripheral blood. This chain joins TRBV4-2 and TRBJ2-1; 8 nucleotides align to TRBD2. This clonotype was obtained from a young man who had recovered from COVID-19. CDR3 sequence: CASSQTREGYRVNEQFF. The DNA of the CDR3 is TGTGCCAGCAGCCAAACACGGGAGGGATACAGAGTCAATGAGCAGTTCTTC.